The next 9 T cell receptor beta chains were all read from a single sample in a study of blood T cell repertoires in COVID-19. TCRdb's copy holds only in-frame clones and misses some; the assay was immunoSEQ multiplex PCR. This sample has around 150,000 clones, with approximately 79% found just once. Material for sequencing was peripheral blood. The receptors derive from a woman aged 40 to 50 with COVID-19, enrolled during active disease.

The J gene is TRBJ1-1, the V gene TRBV2; D not resolved. V lost 5 bases to trimming and J lost 1 base, with 8 bases between them. The CDR3 runs to 13 residues. Germline-derived CDR1 and CDR2 are SNHLY and FYNNEI. This CDR3 reads CASSYNRNTEAFF. The DNA for the CDR3 is TGTGCCAGCAGTTACAACAGGAACACTGAAGCTTTCTTT.

CDR3 in amino acids: CASKTTGGYGYTF. The CDR3 nucleotides are TGTGCCAGCAAAACGACAGGGGGCTATGGCTACACCTTC. The chain couples TRBV6-5 to TRBJ1-2, with 9 positions matching TRBD1. V shed 7 bases, J shed 4 bases, and the junction held 4 bases outside the gene matches. Germline loops: CDR1 MNHEY, CDR2 SVGAGI. The CDR3 has 13 residues.

The chain is built from TRBV19 and TRBJ2-7, with D unclear. The CDR3 spans 13 residues. Looked up from germline, CDR1 is LNHDA and CDR2 is SQIVND (reference sequence). Trimming cost V 3 bases and J 0 bases, with 6 bases left between them. The DNA for the CDR3 is TGTGCCAGTAGTATTCGTATCTCCTACGAGCAGTACTTC. It specifies CASSIRISYEQYF.

With respect to this clone: One end of the junction is discordant with germline, which a read error may explain. This chain links TRBV7-6 with TRBJ2-5, with a possible D match to TRBD1 (6 bases). Germline CDR1 reads SGHVS; CDR2 reads FNYEAQ. The CDR3 runs 11 residues. The CDR3 sequence is CASSTGTTRDF. The DNA for the CDR3 is TGTGCCAGCAGCACAGGGACCACGCGAGACTTC.

This rearrangement joins TRBV5-1 to TRBJ1-2, with 7 bases fitting TRBD1. The CDR3 runs 14 residues. In germline, CDR1 is SGHRS, CDR2 YFSETQ. Losses at the gene ends were 3 bases for V and 7 bases for J; bases not matched to a gene: 9. DNA for the CDR3: TGCGCCAGCAGCTCGGGGGACAGTCAATCTGGCTACACCTTC. Translating it yields CASSSGDSQSGYTF.

The J gene is TRBJ1-2, the V gene TRBV5-6, with TRBD1 identical over 8 bases. V was pared by 0 bases and J by 4 bases, with 2 bases of the junction left unmatched. Per germline, CDR1 SGHDT and CDR2 YYEEEE. The CDR3 spans 14 residues. CDR3 loop: CASSLAQGAYGYTF. For the CDR3, the DNA is TGTGCCAGCAGCTTGGCGCAGGGGGCCTATGGCTACACCTTC.

This clone was observed a handful of times. The V gene is TRBV9, the J gene TRBJ2-5; possible D gene TRBD2, 5 bases. The V gene's germline CDR1 is SGDLS and CDR2 YYNGEE. The V end was cut by 6 bases, the J end by 5 bases, with 14 bases between. The length of the CDR3 is 13 residues. The CDR3 reads CASTGRVGETQYF. CDR3 coding DNA: TGTGCCAGCACGGGAAGGGTAGGCGAGACCCAGTACTTC.

The chain uses TRBV20-1 and TRBJ2-7; 8 bases are shared with TRBD1. V lost 6 bases, J lost 0 bases, and 7 bases stayed unmatched. Per germline, CDR1 DFQATT and CDR2 SNEGSKA (reference sequence). CDR3 length equals 14 residues. CDR3 protein: CSASDRGRSYEQYF. CDR3 DNA: TGCAGTGCGAGTGACAGGGGACGCTCCTACGAGCAGTACTTC.

CDR3 in DNA: TGTGCCAGCAGCGAGCGGACTAGCGGGACCAATGAGCAGTTCTTC. It specifies CASSERTSGTNEQFF. The chain uses TRBV9 and TRBJ2-1; 12 bases are a match to TRBD2. V was pared by 3 bases and J by 6 bases, with 4 bases of the junction left unmatched. The CDR3 consists of 15 residues. CDR1 SGDLS and CDR2 YYNGEE come from the germline V gene.